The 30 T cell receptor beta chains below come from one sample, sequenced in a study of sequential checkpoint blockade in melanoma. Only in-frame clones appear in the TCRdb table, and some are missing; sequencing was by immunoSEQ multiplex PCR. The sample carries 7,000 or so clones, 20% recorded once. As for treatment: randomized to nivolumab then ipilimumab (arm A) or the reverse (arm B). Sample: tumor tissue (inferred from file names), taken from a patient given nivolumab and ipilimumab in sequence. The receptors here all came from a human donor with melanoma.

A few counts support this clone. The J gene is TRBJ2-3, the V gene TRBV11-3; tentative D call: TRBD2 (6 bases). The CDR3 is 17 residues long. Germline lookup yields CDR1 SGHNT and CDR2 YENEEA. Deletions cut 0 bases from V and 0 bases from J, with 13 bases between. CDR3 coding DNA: TGTGCCAGCAGCTTAGATCGGTGGGGGGTTAGCACAGATACGCAGTATTTT. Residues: CASSLDRWGVSTDTQYF.

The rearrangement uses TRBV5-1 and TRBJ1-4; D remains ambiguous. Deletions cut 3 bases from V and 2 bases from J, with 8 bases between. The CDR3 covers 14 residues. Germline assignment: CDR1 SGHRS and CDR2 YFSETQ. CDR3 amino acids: CASSSASTNEKLFF. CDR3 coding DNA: TGCGCCAGCAGCTCTGCAAGTACTAATGAAAAACTGTTTTTT.

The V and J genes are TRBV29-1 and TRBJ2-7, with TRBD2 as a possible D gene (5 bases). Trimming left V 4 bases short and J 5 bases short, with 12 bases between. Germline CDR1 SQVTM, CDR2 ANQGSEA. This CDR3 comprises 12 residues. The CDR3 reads CSVGRGVDEQYF. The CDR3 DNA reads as TGCAGCGTTGGCCGGGGAGTGGACGAGCAGTACTTC.

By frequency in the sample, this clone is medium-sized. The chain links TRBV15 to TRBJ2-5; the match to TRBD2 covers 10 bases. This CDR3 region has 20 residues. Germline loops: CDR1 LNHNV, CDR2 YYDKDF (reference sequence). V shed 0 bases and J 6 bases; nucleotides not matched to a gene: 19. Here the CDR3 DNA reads TGTGCCACCAGCAGAGATCGTCCCCTAGCGGGGGCCCAAACTCGTCAGACCCAGTACTTC. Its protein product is CATSRDRPLAGAQTRQTQYF. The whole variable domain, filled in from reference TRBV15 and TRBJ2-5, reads DAMVIQNPRYQVTQFGKPVTLSCSQTLNHNVMYWYQQKSSQAPKLLFHYYDKDFNNEADTPDNFQSRRPNTSFCFLDIRSPGLGDTAMYLCATSRDRPLAGAQTRQTQYFGPGTRLLVL.

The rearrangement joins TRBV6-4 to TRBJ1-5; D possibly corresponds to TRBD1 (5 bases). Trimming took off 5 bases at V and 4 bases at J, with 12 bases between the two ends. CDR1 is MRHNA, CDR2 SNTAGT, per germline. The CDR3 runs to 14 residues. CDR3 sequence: CASSYGDSNQPQHF. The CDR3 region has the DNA TGTGCCAGCAGTTACGGCGACAGTAATCAGCCCCAGCATTTT.

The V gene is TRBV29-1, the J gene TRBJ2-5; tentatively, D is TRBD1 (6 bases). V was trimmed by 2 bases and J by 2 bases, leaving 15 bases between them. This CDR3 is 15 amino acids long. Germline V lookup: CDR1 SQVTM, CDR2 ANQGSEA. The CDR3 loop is CSVESWGRLQETQYF. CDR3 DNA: TGCAGCGTTGAAAGTTGGGGGCGGCTGCAAGAGACCCAGTACTTC.

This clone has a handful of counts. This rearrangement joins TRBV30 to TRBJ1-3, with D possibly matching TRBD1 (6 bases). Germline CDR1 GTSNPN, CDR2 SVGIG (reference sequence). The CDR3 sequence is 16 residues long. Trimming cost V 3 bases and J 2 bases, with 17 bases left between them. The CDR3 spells CAWRNRQDITGNTIYF. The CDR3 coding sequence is TGTGCCTGGAGAAACCGACAGGACATAACTGGAAACACCATATATTTT.

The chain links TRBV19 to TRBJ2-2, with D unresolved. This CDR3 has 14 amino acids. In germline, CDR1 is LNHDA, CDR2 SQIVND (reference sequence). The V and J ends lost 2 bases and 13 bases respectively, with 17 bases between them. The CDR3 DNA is TGTGCCAGTAGTATAAGTTTCCAACAAAATTTGCTGTTTTTT. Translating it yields CASSISFQQNLLFF.

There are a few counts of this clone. The CDR3 loop is CASTPAGGSVETQYF. The CDR3 DNA reads TGTGCCAGCACCCCAGCAGGGGGGTCTGTGGAGACCCAGTACTTC. The rearrangement joins TRBV11-3 to TRBJ2-5, with D possibly being TRBD1 (7 bases). Per the germline V gene, CDR1 is SGHNT and CDR2 is YENEEA. V was shortened by 7 bases and J by 5 bases, with 20 bases between the two germline ends. The CDR3 has 15 amino acids.

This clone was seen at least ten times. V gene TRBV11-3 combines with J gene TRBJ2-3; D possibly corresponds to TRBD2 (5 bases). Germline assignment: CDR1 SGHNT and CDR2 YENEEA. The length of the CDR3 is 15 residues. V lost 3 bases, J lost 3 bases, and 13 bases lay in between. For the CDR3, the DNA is TGTGCCAGCAGCTTGGGCAGCGGAGCAACAGATACGCAGTATTTT. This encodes CASSLGSGATDTQYF.

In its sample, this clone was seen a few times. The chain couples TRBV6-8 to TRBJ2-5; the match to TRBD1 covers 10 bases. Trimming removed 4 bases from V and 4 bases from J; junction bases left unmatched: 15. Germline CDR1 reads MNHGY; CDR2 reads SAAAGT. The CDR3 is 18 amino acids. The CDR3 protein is CASSWWGPGTGEGETQYF. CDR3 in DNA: TGTGCCAGCAGTTGGTGGGGTCCCGGGACAGGGGAGGGAGAGACCCAGTACTTC.

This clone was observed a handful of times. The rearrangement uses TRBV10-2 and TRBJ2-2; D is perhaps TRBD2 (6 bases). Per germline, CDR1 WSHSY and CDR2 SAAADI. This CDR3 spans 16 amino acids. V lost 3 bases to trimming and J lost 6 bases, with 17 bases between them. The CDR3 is CASSEKKGLLSGELFF. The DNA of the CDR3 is TGCGCCAGCAGTGAAAAGAAGGGACTTCTGTCCGGGGAGCTGTTTTTT.

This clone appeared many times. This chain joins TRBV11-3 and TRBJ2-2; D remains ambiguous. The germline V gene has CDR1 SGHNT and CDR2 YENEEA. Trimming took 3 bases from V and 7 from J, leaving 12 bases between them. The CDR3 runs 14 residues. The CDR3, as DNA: TGTGCCAGCAGCTTCCTGCCGGGTGGCGGGGAGCTGTTTTTT. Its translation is CASSFLPGGGELFF.

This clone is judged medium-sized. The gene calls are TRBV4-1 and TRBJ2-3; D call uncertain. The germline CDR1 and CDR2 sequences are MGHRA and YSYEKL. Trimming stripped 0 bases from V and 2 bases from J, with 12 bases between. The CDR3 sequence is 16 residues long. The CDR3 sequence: CASSQDYSFVTDTQYF. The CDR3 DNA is TGCGCCAGCAGCCAAGATTATTCGTTCGTCACAGATACGCAGTATTTT.

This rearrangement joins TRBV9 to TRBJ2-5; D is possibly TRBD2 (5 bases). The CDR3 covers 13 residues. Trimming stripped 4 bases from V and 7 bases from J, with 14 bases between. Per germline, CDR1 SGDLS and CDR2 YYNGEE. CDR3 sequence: CASSSWTFGTQYF. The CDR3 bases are TGTGCCAGCAGCTCCTGGACTTTTGGGACCCAGTACTTC.

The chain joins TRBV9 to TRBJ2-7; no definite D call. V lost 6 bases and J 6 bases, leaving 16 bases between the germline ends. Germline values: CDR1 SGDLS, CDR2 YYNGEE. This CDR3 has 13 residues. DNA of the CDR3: TGTGCCAGCAACCGGGCCTTTGAATCCGAGCAGTACTTC. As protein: CASNRAFESEQYF.

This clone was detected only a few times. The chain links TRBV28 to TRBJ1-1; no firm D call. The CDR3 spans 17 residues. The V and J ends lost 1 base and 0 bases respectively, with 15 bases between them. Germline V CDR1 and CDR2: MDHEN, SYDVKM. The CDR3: CASSLSQMEGVNTEAFF. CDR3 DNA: TGTGCCAGCAGTTTATCTCAGATGGAGGGCGTGAACACTGAAGCTTTCTTT.

The CDR3 sequence is CSVRFAATEAFF. The DNA of the CDR3 is TGCAGCGTTAGATTTGCCGCCACTGAAGCTTTCTTT. This chain connects TRBV29-1 to TRBJ1-1; D is uncertain. Trimming left V 5 bases short and J 4 bases short, with 11 bases between. This CDR3 spans 12 amino acids. Per the germline V gene, CDR1 is SQVTM and CDR2 is ANQGSEA.

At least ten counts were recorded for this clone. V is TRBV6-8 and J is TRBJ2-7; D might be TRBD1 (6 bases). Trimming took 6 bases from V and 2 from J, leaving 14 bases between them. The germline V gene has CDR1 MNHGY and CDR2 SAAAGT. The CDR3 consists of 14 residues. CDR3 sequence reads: CASRVDRWAYEQYF. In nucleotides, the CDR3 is TGTGCCAGCAGGGTGGACAGATGGGCCTACGAGCAGTACTTC.

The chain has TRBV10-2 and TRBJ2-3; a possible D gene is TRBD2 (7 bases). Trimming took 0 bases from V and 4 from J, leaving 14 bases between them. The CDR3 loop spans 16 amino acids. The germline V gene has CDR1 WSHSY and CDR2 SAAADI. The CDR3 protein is CASSESVGGLADTQYF. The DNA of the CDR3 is TGCGCCAGCAGTGAGTCGGTGGGGGGGCTCGCAGATACGCAGTATTTT.

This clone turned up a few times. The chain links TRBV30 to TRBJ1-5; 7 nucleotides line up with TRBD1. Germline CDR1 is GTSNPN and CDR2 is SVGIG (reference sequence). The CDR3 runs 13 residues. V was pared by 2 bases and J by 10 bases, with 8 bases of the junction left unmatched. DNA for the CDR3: TGTGCCTGGAGTATCCAGGGGGTAGGTCCCCAGCATTTT. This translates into CAWSIQGVGPQHF.

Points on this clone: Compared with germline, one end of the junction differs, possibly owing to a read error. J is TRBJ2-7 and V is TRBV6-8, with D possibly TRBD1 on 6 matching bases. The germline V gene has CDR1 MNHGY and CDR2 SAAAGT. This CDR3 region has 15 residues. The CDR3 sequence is CAISKPTGTSYEQYF. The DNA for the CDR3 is TGTGCCATCAGTAAGCCTACAGGGACCTCCTACGAGCAGTACTTC.

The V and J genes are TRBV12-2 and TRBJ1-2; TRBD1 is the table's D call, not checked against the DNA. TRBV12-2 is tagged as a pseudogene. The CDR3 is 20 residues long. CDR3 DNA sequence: TGTGCCATCCACCCGACAGGCGCTCTATCTCCCCGCGTAGCTAACTATGGCTACACCTTC. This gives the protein CAIHPTGALSPRVANYGYTF.

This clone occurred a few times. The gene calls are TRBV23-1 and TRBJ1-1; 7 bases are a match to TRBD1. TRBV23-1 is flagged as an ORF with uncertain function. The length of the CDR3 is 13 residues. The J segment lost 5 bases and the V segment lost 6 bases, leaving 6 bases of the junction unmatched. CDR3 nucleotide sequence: TGCGCCAGCAGCTCGGGACAGCGGACTGAAGCTTTCTTT. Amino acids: CASSSGQRTEAFF.

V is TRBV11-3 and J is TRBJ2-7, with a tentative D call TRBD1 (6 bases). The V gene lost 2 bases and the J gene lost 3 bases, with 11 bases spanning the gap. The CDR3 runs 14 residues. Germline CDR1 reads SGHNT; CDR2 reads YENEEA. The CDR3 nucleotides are TGTGCCAGCAGCTTATCGGGACAAAACTACGAGCAGTACTTC. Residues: CASSLSGQNYEQYF.

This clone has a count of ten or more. The CDR3 spells CASSLASGDGYTF. CDR3 DNA sequence: TGTGCCAGCAGCTTAGCATCTGGGGATGGCTACACCTTC. The genes are TRBV7-4 and TRBJ1-2, with D unclear. Germline V lookup: CDR1 SGHVT, CDR2 SQSDAQ. The CDR3 contains 13 residues. The V end lost 0 bases, the J end lost 6 bases, and 8 bases lay between the germline ends.

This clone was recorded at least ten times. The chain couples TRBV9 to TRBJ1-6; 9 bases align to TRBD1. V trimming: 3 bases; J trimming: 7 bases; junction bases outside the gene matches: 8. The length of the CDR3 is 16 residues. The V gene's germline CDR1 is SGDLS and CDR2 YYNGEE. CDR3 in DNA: TGTGCCAGCAGCGGGGGACAGGGTAAGGGGAATTCACCCCTCCACTTT. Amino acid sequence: CASSGGQGKGNSPLHF. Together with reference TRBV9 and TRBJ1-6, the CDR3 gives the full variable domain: DSGVTQTPKHLITATGQRVTLRCSPRSGDLSVYWYQQSLDQGLQFLIQYYNGEERAKGNILERFSAQQFPDLHSELNLSSLELGDSALYFCASSGGQGKGNSPLHFGNGTRLTVT.

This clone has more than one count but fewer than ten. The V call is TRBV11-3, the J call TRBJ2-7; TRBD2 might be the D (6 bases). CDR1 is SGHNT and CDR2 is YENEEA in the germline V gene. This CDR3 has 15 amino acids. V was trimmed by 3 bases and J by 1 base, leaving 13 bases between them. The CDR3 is CASSFTGTESYEQYF. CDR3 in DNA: TGTGCCAGCAGCTTTACCGGGACTGAGTCCTACGAGCAGTACTTC.

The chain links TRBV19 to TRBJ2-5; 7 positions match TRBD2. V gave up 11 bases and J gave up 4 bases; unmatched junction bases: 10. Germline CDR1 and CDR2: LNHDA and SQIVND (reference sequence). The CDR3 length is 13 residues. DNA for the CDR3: TGTGCCGGGGGGGATAGCCCGGGAGAGACCCAGTACTTC. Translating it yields CAGGDSPGETQYF.

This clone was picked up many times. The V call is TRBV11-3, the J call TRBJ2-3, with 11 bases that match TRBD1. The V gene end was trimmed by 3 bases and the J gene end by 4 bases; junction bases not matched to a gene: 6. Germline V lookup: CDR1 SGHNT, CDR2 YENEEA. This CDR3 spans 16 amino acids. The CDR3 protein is CASSLFGDRGSDTQYF. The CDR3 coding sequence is TGTGCCAGCAGCTTGTTTGGGGACAGGGGGTCAGATACGCAGTATTTT.